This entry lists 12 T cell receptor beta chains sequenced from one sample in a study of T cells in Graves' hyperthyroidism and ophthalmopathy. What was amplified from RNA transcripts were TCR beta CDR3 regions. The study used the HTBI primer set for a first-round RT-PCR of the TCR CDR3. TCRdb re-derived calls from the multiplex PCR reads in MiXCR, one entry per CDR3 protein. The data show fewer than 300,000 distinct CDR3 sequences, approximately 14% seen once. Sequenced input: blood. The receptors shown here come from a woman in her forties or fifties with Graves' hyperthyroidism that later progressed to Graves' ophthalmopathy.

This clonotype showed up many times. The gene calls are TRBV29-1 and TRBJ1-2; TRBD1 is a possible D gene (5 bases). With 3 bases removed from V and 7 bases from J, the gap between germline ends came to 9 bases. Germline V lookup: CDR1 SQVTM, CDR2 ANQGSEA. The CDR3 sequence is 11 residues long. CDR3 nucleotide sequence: TGCAGCGTTGAGCAGGGTAGTGGCTACACCTTC. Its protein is CSVEQGSGYTF.

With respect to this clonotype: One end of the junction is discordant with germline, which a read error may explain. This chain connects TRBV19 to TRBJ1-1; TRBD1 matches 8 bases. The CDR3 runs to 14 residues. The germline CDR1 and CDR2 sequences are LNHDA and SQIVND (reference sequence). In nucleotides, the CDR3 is TGTGTCAGTAGTTTCACCAGGGGGCGACGGGAAGCTTTCTTT. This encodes CVSSFTRGRREAFF.

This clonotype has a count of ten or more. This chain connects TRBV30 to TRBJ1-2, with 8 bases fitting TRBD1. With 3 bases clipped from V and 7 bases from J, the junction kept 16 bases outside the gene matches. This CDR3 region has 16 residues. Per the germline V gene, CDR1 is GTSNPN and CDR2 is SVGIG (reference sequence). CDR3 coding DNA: TGTGCCTGGAGCGACGAAAGGACAGGGATTGTTGGTGGCTACACCTTC. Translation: CAWSDERTGIVGGYTF.

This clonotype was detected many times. The CDR3 loop reads CASSLYGLGETQYF. The CDR3, as DNA: TGTGCCAGCAGCTTATACGGTTTGGGGGAGACCCAGTACTTC. The V gene is TRBV13, the J gene TRBJ2-5, with D hard to call. Trimming stripped 2 bases from V and 5 bases from J, with 12 bases between. Germline V gives CDR1 PRHDT, CDR2 FYEKMQ (reference sequence). This CDR3 has 14 amino acids.

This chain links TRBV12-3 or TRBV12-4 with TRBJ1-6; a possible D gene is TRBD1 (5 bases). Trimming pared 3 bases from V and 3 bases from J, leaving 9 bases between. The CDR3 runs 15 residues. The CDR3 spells CASSLGRGYNSPLHF. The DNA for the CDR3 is TGTGCCAGCAGTTTGGGTAGGGGCTATAATTCACCCCTCCACTTT.

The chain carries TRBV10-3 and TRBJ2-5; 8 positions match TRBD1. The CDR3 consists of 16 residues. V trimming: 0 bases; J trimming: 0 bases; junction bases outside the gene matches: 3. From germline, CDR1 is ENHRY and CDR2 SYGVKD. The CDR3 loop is CAISESQDRDQETQYF. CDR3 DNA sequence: TGTGCCATCAGTGAGTCACAGGACAGGGACCAAGAGACCCAGTACTTC.

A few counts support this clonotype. CDR3 sequence: CASSRGGLAEAQTGELFF. DNA of the CDR3: TGTGCCAGCAGCCGGGGGGGACTAGCGGAGGCTCAGACCGGGGAGCTGTTTTTT. The chain carries TRBV5-4 and TRBJ2-2; TRBD2 aligns across 11 bases. Trimming removed 4 bases from V and 5 bases from J; junction bases left unmatched: 13. The CDR3 runs to 18 residues. CDR1 SGHNT and CDR2 YYREEE come from the germline V gene (reference sequence). Supplemented by reference TRBV5-4 and TRBJ2-2, the full variable domain reads ETGVTQSPTHLIKTRGQQVTLRCSSQSGHNTVSWYQQALGQGPQFIFQYYREEENGRGNFPPRFSGLQFPNYSSELNVNALELDDSALYLCASSRGGLAEAQTGELFFGEGSRLTVL.

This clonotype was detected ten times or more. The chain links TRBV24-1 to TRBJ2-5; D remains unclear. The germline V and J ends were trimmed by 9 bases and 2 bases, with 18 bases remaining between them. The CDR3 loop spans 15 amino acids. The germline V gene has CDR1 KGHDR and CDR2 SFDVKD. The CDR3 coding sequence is TGTGCCACCTCTAGTCGGGCCAAGACGCAAGAGACCCAGTACTTC. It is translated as CATSSRAKTQETQYF.

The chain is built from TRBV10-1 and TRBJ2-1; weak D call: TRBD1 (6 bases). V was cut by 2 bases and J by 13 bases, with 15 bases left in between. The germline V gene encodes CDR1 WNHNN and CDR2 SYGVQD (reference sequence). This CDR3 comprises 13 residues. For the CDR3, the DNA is TGCGCCAGCAGTGAGGGGGGACGGACAGACCAGTTCTTC. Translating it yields CASSEGGRTDQFF.

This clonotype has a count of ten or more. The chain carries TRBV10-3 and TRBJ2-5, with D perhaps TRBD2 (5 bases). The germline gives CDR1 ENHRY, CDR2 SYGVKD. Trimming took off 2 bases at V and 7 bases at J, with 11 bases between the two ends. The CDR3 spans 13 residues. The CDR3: CAISEEGMGTQYF. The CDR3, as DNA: TGTGCCATCAGTGAGGAGGGCATGGGGACCCAGTACTTC.

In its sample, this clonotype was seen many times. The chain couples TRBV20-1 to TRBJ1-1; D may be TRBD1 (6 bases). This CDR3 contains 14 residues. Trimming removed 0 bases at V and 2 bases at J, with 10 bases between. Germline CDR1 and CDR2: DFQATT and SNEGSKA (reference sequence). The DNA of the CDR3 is TGCAGTGCTAGAGAGGGGGGCACCAACACTGAAGCTTTCTTT. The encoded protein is CSAREGGTNTEAFF.

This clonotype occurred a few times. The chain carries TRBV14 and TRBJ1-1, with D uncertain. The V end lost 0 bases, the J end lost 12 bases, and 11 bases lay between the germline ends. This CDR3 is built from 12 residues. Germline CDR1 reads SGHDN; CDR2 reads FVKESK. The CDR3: CASSQDRVKTFF. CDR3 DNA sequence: TGTGCCAGCAGCCAAGATCGGGTGAAGACTTTCTTT.